This TCR beta chain was retrieved from a study of T cells in localized non-small cell lung cancer. Overall study results and limits: For the top 100 tumor clones, a median roughly 53 also appeared in adjacent lung. Adjacent uninvolved lung had the highest clonality, suggesting focused antigen responses. Longer overall survival associated with higher blood T cell density; shorter survival with higher adjacent-lung clonality. Heterogeneity within the tumor remains possible, as just one region underwent sequencing.

To note about this clone: Its antigen remains unknown.

Data came from immunoSEQ multiplex PCR; TCRdb stores just in-frame clones and leaves some out. Of 40,000 to 55,000 clones listed, less than 85% were seen once; the top ten hold roughly 4.9%. V shed 4 bases, J shed 6 bases, and the junction held 4 bases outside the gene matches. There are 14 residues in the CDR3. In germline, CDR1 is SGHRS, CDR2 YFSETQ. The chain has TRBV5-1 and TRBJ2-2; 9 bases map to TRBD1. This specimen was PBMCs, taken before any cancer treatment. The clonotype comes from a woman aged 40 to 75 with stage II lung adenocarcinoma. CDR3 protein: CASSQGTGPGELFF. As DNA, the CDR3 is TGCGCCAGCAGCCAGGGGACAGGGCCCGGGGAGCTGTTTTTT. The whole variable domain, remainder taken from reference TRBV5-1 and TRBJ2-2, is KAGVTQTPRYLIKTRGQQVTLSCSPISGHRSVSWYQQTPGQGLQFLFEYFSETQRNKGNFPGRFSGRQFSNSRSEMNVSTLELGDSALYLCASSQGTGPGELFFGEGSRLTVL.